This TCR beta chain was sequenced for a study of blood T cell repertoires in COVID-19. About the research overall: Samples taken during acute and convalescent COVID-19 were collected in the United States, Italy and Spain. The cDNA or gDNA used as material had been derived from T cells, B-cell-depleted T cells, or PBMCs.

Per the original methods: Reference gene primer amplification yielded estimated nucleated cell counts. Sequencing was performed with immunoSEQ multiplex PCR; in TCRdb, only in-frame clones are kept and a portion is missing. V and J calls and clone size come straight from that table; D and trimming were deduced from the DNA. The table lists roughly 41,000 clones, around 83% of them singletons. The trim removed 0 bases at V and 7 bases at J, leaving 1 base unmatched. In germline, CDR1 is SGHRS, CDR2 YFSETQ. CDR3 length: 15 amino acids. This chain uses TRBV5-1 with TRBJ1-6, with TRBD1 matching over 10 bases. The receptor comes from a woman older than 75 with acute or convalescent COVID-19. The sequenced sample was peripheral blood. In DNA form, the CDR3 reads TGCGCCAGCAGCTTGGGGACAGGGGGAAATTCACCCCTCCACTTT. The encoded protein is CASSLGTGGNSPLHF. Using reference TRBV5-1 and TRBJ1-6 for the parts outside the CDR3, the full variable domain is KAGVTQTPRYLIKTRGQQVTLSCSPISGHRSVSWYQQTPGQGLQFLFEYFSETQRNKGNFPGRFSGRQFSNSRSEMNVSTLELGDSALYLCASSLGTGGNSPLHFGNGTRLTVT.